This entry is about one TCR beta chain. The conserved final phenylalanine or tryptophan is absent from the CDR3, which likely points to a read error. The DNA is omitted, as the CDR3 cannot be located on it reliably, and the CDR3 follows TCRdb's listing. Total RNA (around 500 ng) served as template for TCR beta cDNA synthesis primed by a constant-region primer. Amplification in three nested multiplex PCR rounds with slightly modified ARM-PCR gave rise to TCR beta libraries. Use of TRBV1-TRBV30 forward primers with a C-beta reverse primer characterized the first two PCR rounds, which lasted about 11 cycles each. Using its own MiXCR run on the multiplex PCR reads, TCRdb lists one record per CDR3 protein. Among about 22,000 distinct CDR3 sequences listed, 80% were seen once. Germline-derived CDR1 and CDR2 are SGHAT and FQNNGV. The CDR3 sequence runs 20 residues, both termini included. This entry is derived from a study of tumor-infiltrating lymphocytes in primary liver carcinoma.

Unsorted bulk tissue, about 20-32 mg of it, served as the source for co-extraction of RNA and DNA. The study enrolled treatment-naive patients with chronic HBV infection. The source material was liver tumor tissue from sampling region 2. Subset of the sample: tumor region T2, inferior pole. The sequence derives from a woman between 25 and 40 years old with primary liver carcinoma and hepatitis B virus infection. The V call is TRBV11-2, the J call TRBJ1-1; the table's TRBD1 call for D was not verified on the DNA. CDR3 in amino acids: CASSARDRGRKRWSNTEALV.